These 27 T cell receptor beta chains came from one sample sequenced in a study of OX40 agonist ivuxolimab in advanced cancers. The repertoire was sequenced with immunoSEQ multiplex PCR; TCRdb's copy has only in-frame clones and lacks some. The sample records more than 50,000 clones, about 86% being singletons. Source: CD4+ or CD8+ T cells sorted from blood, taken in a trial of the OX40 agonist ivuxolimab. All receptors derive from an adult with an advanced solid tumor such as melanoma, head and neck, liver or kidney cancer.

The rearrangement links TRBV9 to TRBJ2-5; 8 nucleotides match TRBD2. This CDR3 contains 17 residues. The trim removed 4 bases at V and 1 base at J, leaving 12 bases unmatched. Germline values: CDR1 SGDLS, CDR2 YYNGEE. CDR3: CASSSGGEGTLQETQYF. The CDR3 coding sequence is TGTGCCAGCAGCAGCGGGGGCGAAGGAACCCTCCAAGAGACCCAGTACTTC. Filled out from reference TRBV9 and TRBJ2-5, the complete variable domain reads DSGVTQTPKHLITATGQRVTLRCSPRSGDLSVYWYQQSLDQGLQFLIQYYNGEERAKGNILERFSAQQFPDLHSELNLSSLELGDSALYFCASSSGGEGTLQETQYFGPGTRLLVL.

This chain uses TRBV7-9 with TRBJ2-5, with 11 positions matching TRBD2. The CDR3 runs 15 residues. Germline CDR1 is SEHNR and CDR2 is FQNEAQ (reference sequence). The trim removed 1 base at V and 3 bases at J, leaving 1 base unmatched. The chain's CDR3 is CASSLVLAGEETQYF. The CDR3, as DNA: TGTGCCAGCAGCTTAGTACTAGCGGGGGAAGAGACCCAGTACTTC.

V usage is TRBV11-3 and J usage is TRBJ1-5, with D tentatively TRBD1 (5 bases). The CDR3 has 15 amino acids. Trimming left V 4 bases short and J 5 bases short, with 15 bases between. Germline CDR1 reads SGHNT; CDR2 reads YENEEA. CDR3 amino acids: CASSSSGSGDQPQHF. The CDR3 bases are TGTGCCAGCAGCTCCTCAGGGTCCGGGGATCAGCCCCAGCATTTT. The full variable domain, rest sourced from reference TRBV11-3 and TRBJ1-5, is EAGVVQSPRYKIIEKKQPVAFWCNPISGHNTLYWYLQNLGQGPELLIRYENEEAVDDSQLPKDRFSAERLKGVDSTLKIQPAELGDSAVYLCASSSSGSGDQPQHFGDGTRLSIL.

There are a few counts of this clone. The V and J genes are TRBV6-6 and TRBJ2-7; the D gene is possibly TRBD2 (6 bases). Trimming removed 4 bases at V and 2 bases at J, with 9 bases between. CDR3 length: 13 amino acids. In germline, CDR1 is MNHNY, CDR2 SVGAGI (reference sequence). Written as DNA, the CDR3 is TGTGCCAGCAGTTCCGGGAGTCCCTACGAGCAGTACTTC. This gives the protein CASSSGSPYEQYF.

This clone was detected once. The chain employs TRBV29-1 and TRBJ1-3; no definite D call. This CDR3 region has 14 residues. Germline loops: CDR1 SQVTM, CDR2 ANQGSEA. V dropped 1 base and J dropped 0 bases, with 7 bases sitting between them. The CDR3 DNA sequence: TGCAGCGTTGAAGTAGCGTACTCTGGAAACACCATATATTTT. This translates into CSVEVAYSGNTIYF.

J is TRBJ1-1 and V is TRBV5-6, with 7 bases aligning to TRBD1. CDR1 is SGHDT and CDR2 is YYEEEE in the germline V gene. This CDR3 contains 19 residues. Trimming at V came to 4 bases and at J to 0 bases, leaving 18 bases not matched to a gene. CDR3 bases: TGTGCCAGCAGCATAAGCTCCCATGACAGGGACCCATTGAACACTGAAGCTTTCTTT. This sequence encodes CASSISSHDRDPLNTEAFF.

This sequence joins TRBV6-5 and TRBJ2-7; possibly TRBD1 for D (6 bases). Germline V CDR1 and CDR2: MNHEY, SVGAGI. This CDR3 region has 16 residues. V shed 0 bases and J shed 6 bases, with 18 bases lying between them. CDR3 coding DNA: TGTGCCAGCAGTTACTCGACGGGACATAGATCATGCGAGCAGTACTTC. Encoded protein: CASSYSTGHRSCEQYF.

In DNA, the CDR3 is TGTGCCGACAATGCCGGGACAGGGGTAAATGAGCAGTTCTTC. This sequence encodes CADNAGTGVNEQFF. The J gene is TRBJ2-1, the V gene TRBV5-4, with TRBD1 matching 10 bases. The CDR3 extends over 14 amino acids. V shed 10 bases, J shed 7 bases, and the junction held 11 bases outside the gene matches. The germline CDR1 and CDR2 sequences are SGHNT and YYREEE (reference sequence). Full variable domain (outside the CDR3, taken from reference TRBV5-4 and TRBJ2-1): ETGVTQSPTHLIKTRGQQVTLRCSSQSGHNTVSWYQQALGQGPQFIFQYYREEENGRGNFPPRFSGLQFPNYSSELNVNALELDDSALYLCADNAGTGVNEQFFGPGTRLTVL.

In its sample, this clone was seen once. The rearrangement uses TRBV9 and TRBJ1-2; 9 nucleotides line up with TRBD1. Germline CDR1 reads SGDLS; CDR2 reads YYNGEE. This CDR3 spans 13 amino acids. Losses at the gene ends were 4 bases for V and 6 bases for J; bases not matched to a gene: 4. CDR3 sequence: CASSRGQGHGYTF. CDR3 coding DNA: TGTGCCAGCAGCCGGGGACAGGGACATGGCTACACCTTC.

This clone has only a few counts. The chain combines TRBV19 with TRBJ1-5; the D is unclear. CDR3 length equals 15 residues. Germline CDR1 LNHDA, CDR2 SQIVND (reference sequence). V shed 0 bases and J shed 9 bases, with 15 bases lying between them. The CDR3 sequence is CASSIDGVEVSPQHF. The CDR3 region has the DNA TGTGCCAGTAGTATAGACGGCGTGGAGGTGTCGCCCCAGCATTTT.

J is TRBJ1-2 and V is TRBV9, with D uncertain. Trimming removed 0 bases at V and 4 bases at J, with 13 bases between. The germline CDR1 and CDR2 sequences are SGDLS and YYNGEE. The CDR3 has 15 residues. For the CDR3, the DNA is TGTGCCAGCAGCGTAGTCTCAGGACCGATCTATGGCTACACCTTC. Translating gives CASSVVSGPIYGYTF.

The V call is TRBV6-5, the J call TRBJ2-3; tentative D call: TRBD1 (5 bases). Germline assignment: CDR1 MNHEY and CDR2 SVGAGI. The ends were cut back, 6 bases at V and 4 bases at J, with 8 bases in the middle. The CDR3 runs 12 residues. The CDR3 region is CASRQGPDTQYF. CDR3 in DNA: TGTGCCAGCAGGCAGGGCCCAGATACGCAGTATTTT.

J is TRBJ1-2 and V is TRBV4-1; 9 bases fit TRBD1. V trimming: 0 bases; J trimming: 2 bases; junction bases outside the gene matches: 4. There are 16 residues in the CDR3. CDR1 and CDR2 (germline): MGHRA, YSYEKL. In DNA form, the CDR3 reads TGCGCCAGCAGCCAAGAAGGTGGGACAGGGAACTATGGCTACACCTTC. Protein product: CASSQEGGTGNYGYTF.

The V call is TRBV13, the J call TRBJ2-1; maybe TRBD2 (5 bases). This CDR3 contains 20 residues. V lost 4 bases to trimming and J lost 9 bases, with 34 bases between them. Germline values: CDR1 PRHDT, CDR2 FYEKMQ (reference sequence). The CDR3 nucleotides are TGTGCCAGCAGCTCGAAGACGATAATGTTCCAGAACCAGTACAGCGGTGAGCAGTTCTTC. Amino acids: CASSSKTIMFQNQYSGEQFF.

The rearrangement joins TRBV29-1 to TRBJ2-1; 7 bases match TRBD2. This CDR3 has 17 amino acids. Germline V CDR1 and CDR2: SQVTM, ANQGSEA. With 4 bases clipped from V and 0 bases from J, the junction kept 12 bases outside the gene matches. The CDR3 DNA reads as TGCAGCGTTGTATTTGGGGTATGGGGGGGCTCCTACAATGAGCAGTTCTTC. Its translation: CSVVFGVWGGSYNEQFF.

This rearrangement joins TRBV29-1 to TRBJ2-3; a weak D match, TRBD2 (7 bases). The CDR3 is made up of 14 amino acids. Germline-derived CDR1 and CDR2 are SQVTM and ANQGSEA. V shed 3 bases and J shed 0 bases, with 10 bases lying between them. CDR3 in amino acids: CSVDEGGSTDTQYF. Written as DNA, the CDR3 is TGCAGCGTTGACGAGGGGGGGAGCACAGATACGCAGTATTTT.

V gene TRBV7-6 combines with J gene TRBJ2-5; 8 bases map to TRBD1. Germline CDR1 is SGHVS and CDR2 is FNYEAQ. The CDR3 covers 15 residues. The J segment lost 4 bases and the V segment lost 2 bases, leaving 6 bases of the junction unmatched. The CDR3 here is CASSLNTGGTETQYF. The CDR3 DNA reads TGTGCCAGCAGCTTAAACACAGGGGGTACAGAGACCCAGTACTTC.

This clone was detected a few times. CDR3 sequence: CASSIDLLGYTF. The CDR3 nucleotides read TGTGCCAGTAGTATAGACCTTCTTGGCTACACCTTC. This chain uses TRBV19 with TRBJ1-2; no definite D call. Trimming left V 0 bases short and J 7 bases short, with 6 bases between. CDR3 size: 12 residues. Per the germline V gene, CDR1 is LNHDA and CDR2 is SQIVND (reference sequence).

The genes are TRBV19 and TRBJ2-1, with D perhaps matching TRBD1 or TRBD2 (5 bases each). Germline lookup yields CDR1 LNHDA and CDR2 SQIVND (reference sequence). The CDR3 consists of 16 residues. V lost 3 bases to trimming and J lost 6 bases, with 18 bases between them. The CDR3 protein is CASSISEWGKINEQFF. The CDR3 bases are TGTGCCAGTAGTATTTCGGAGTGGGGGAAAATCAATGAGCAGTTCTTC. Based on the CDR3 plus reference TRBV19 and TRBJ2-1, the full variable domain is DGGITQSPKYLFRKEGQNVTLSCEQNLNHDAMYWYRQDPGQGLRLIYYSQIVNDFQKGDIAEGYSVSREKKESFPLTVTSAQKNPTAFYLCASSISEWGKINEQFFGPGTRLTVL.

This clone was seen a single time. This chain uses TRBV27 with TRBJ2-5, with a tentative D call TRBD2 (7 bases). In germline, CDR1 is MNHEY, CDR2 SMNVEV (reference sequence). The length of the CDR3 is 15 residues. V dropped 4 bases and J dropped 1 base, with 13 bases sitting between them. This chain's CDR3 is CASSSWGGPQETQYF. The CDR3 DNA is TGTGCCAGCAGTTCCTGGGGGGGCCCCCAAGAGACCCAGTACTTC.

J is TRBJ1-2 and V is TRBV7-9; D unclear. The CDR3 is 10 amino acids. Germline assignment: CDR1 SEHNR and CDR2 FQNEAQ (reference sequence). With 5 bases removed from V and 8 bases from J, the gap between germline ends came to 6 bases. The CDR3 sequence is CASSPDGYTF. CDR3 sequence (DNA): TGTGCCAGCAGCCCGGACGGCTACACCTTC.

V is TRBV15 and J is TRBJ1-1; D is unclear. The CDR3 is 15 amino acids. Germline lookup yields CDR1 LNHNV and CDR2 YYDKDF (reference sequence). V dropped 5 bases and J dropped 1 base, with 14 bases sitting between them. The CDR3 DNA follows: TGTGCCACCAGCGCCCACCGGGGAACGAACACTGAAGCTTTCTTT. It translates to CATSAHRGTNTEAFF.

About this clone itself: Its ends do not fully match the called genes, so a read error is possible. The J gene is TRBJ2-2, the V gene TRBV18; D is undetermined. This CDR3 has 13 amino acids. The V gene's germline CDR1 is KGHSH and CDR2 LQKENI. The CDR3 DNA sequence: TGTGCCAGCTCGCCACTGGGCCCCGGGGAGCTGTTTTTT. The encoded protein is CASSPLGPGELFF.

V usage is TRBV7-9 and J usage is TRBJ1-1; perhaps TRBD1 as D (5 bases). Trimming left V 2 bases short and J 7 bases short, with 11 bases between. Germline values: CDR1 SEHNR, CDR2 FQNEAQ (reference sequence). The CDR3 length is 13 residues. The CDR3 DNA reads TGTGCCAGCAGCTTACGAGAGGGACTTGAAGCTTTCTTT. This gives the protein CASSLREGLEAFF.

The genes are TRBV19 and TRBJ2-2, with 7 bases that match TRBD1. The CDR3 consists of 14 residues. V gave up 7 bases and J gave up 5 bases; unmatched junction bases: 7. Germline V gene sequence: CDR1 LNHDA, CDR2 SQIVND (reference sequence). The CDR3 sequence: CASIAQGVTGELFF. In DNA form, the CDR3 reads TGTGCCAGTATCGCGCAGGGGGTAACCGGGGAGCTGTTTTTT.

This chain uses TRBV7-6 with TRBJ1-5, with D hard to call. The CDR3 extends over 13 amino acids. Germline V gene data show CDR1 as SGHVS and CDR2 as FNYEAQ. Trimming cost V 11 bases and J 3 bases, with 14 bases left between them. CDR3 in amino acids: CASSGSLNQPQHF. As DNA, the CDR3 is TGTGCCTCCTCTGGCAGCCTCAATCAGCCCCAGCATTTT.

CDR3 sequence (DNA): TGTGCCAGCAGTAAGAGACAGGGTGAGGACGAGCAGTACTTC. Protein sequence: CASSKRQGEDEQYF. This rearrangement joins TRBV6-5 to TRBJ2-7; 7 nucleotides match TRBD1. Losses at the gene ends were 5 bases for V and 5 bases for J; bases not matched to a gene: 9. The CDR3 length is 14 residues. The germline V gene has CDR1 MNHEY and CDR2 SVGAGI.